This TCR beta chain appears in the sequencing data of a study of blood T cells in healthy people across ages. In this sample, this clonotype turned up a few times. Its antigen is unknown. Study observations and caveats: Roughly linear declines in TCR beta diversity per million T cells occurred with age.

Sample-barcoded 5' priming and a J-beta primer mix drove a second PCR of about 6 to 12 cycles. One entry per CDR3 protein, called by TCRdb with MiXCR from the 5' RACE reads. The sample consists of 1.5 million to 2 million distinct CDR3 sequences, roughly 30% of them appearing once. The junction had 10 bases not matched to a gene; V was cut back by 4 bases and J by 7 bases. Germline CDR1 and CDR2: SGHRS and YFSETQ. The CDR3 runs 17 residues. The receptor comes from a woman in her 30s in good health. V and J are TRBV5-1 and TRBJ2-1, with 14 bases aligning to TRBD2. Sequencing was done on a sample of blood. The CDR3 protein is CASSMTSGGAVGNEQFF. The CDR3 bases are TGCGCCAGCAGCATGACTAGCGGGGGGGCCGTAGGGAATGAGCAGTTCTTC.